This T cell receptor beta chain is from a study of beta chain features in type 1 diabetes. Turning to the study itself: The number of sorted cells examined across all samples was approximately 100 million.

This clone was recorded a few times. The antigen is not known. Isolated RNA was reverse transcribed in full, so expressed TCRB transcripts were sequenced. TCRdb keeps only in-frame clones here, not all; method: immunoSEQ multiplex PCR. This table holds 150,000 to 180,000 clones, approximately 10% found once. Notes on the study in general: Patients with type 1 diabetes carried fewer insertions and had more deletions at their VDJ junctions. There was a moderate but significant shortening of TCRB CDR3s in all four CD4+ subsets of Type 1 diabetes patients.

V dropped 3 bases and J dropped 7 bases, with 6 bases sitting between them. The CDR3 length is 11 residues. CDR1 and CDR2 (germline): SGHAT, FQNNGV. The sequence derives from a man aged 30 to 45 with type 1 diabetes. V and J are TRBV11-2 and TRBJ1-1; unclear D gene. The sample comprised central memory CD4+ T cells from blood. The CDR3 coding sequence is TGTGCCAGCAGCTTTCTCTATGAAGCTTTCTTT. Protein product: CASSFLYEAFF.